These 30 T cell receptor beta chains were sequenced from one sample in a study of blood T cell repertoires in COVID-19. Generated by immunoSEQ multiplex PCR, the TCRdb table keeps only in-frame clones and is missing some. The table shows more than 85,000 clones, with about 80% occurring only once. Sequenced input: peripheral blood. The receptors originated from a man between 65 and 85 years old with acute or convalescent COVID-19.

V and J are TRBV2 and TRBJ1-1; 9 nucleotides align to TRBD1. This CDR3 comprises 17 residues. V was clipped by 2 bases and J by 4 bases; unmatched bases: 11. Germline assignment: CDR1 SNHLY and CDR2 FYNNEI. The CDR3 spells CASSEWGQGVYGTEAFF. The CDR3 nucleotides are TGTGCCAGCAGTGAATGGGGACAGGGCGTATACGGCACTGAAGCTTTCTTT.

The chain recombines TRBV27 with TRBJ1-4; D is uncertain. Germline assignment: CDR1 MNHEY and CDR2 SMNVEV (reference sequence). The CDR3 runs 14 residues. Trimming took off 2 bases at V and 4 bases at J, with 8 bases between the two ends. The CDR3 reads CASSLGLFNEKLFF. The CDR3 DNA is TGTGCCAGCAGTTTAGGACTATTTAATGAAAAACTGTTTTTT. The full variable domain, in which reference TRBV27 and TRBJ1-4 provide the parts outside the CDR3, is EAQVTQNPRYLITVTGKKLTVTCSQNMNHEYMSWYRQDPGLGLRQIYYSMNVEVTDKGDVPEGYKVSRKEKRNFPLILESPSPNQTSLYFCASSLGLFNEKLFFGSGTQLSVL.

This chain uses TRBV7-9 with TRBJ2-7; D is unclear. V lost 2 bases to trimming and J lost 7 bases, with 9 bases between them. CDR1 is SEHNR and CDR2 is FQNEAQ in the germline V gene (reference sequence). This CDR3 has 12 residues. CDR3 loop: CASSLLGGEQYF. CDR3 sequence (DNA): TGTGCCAGCAGCTTATTAGGCGGAGAGCAGTACTTC.

This clone has just one count. This chain joins TRBV19 and TRBJ1-3; TRBD1 matches 8 bases. CDR3 size: 16 residues. The germline V gene encodes CDR1 LNHDA and CDR2 SQIVND (reference sequence). Germline trimming cut 6 bases from V and 0 bases from J; bases unmatched to any gene: 7. The CDR3, as DNA: TGTGCCAGTAGGGCCGGGACAGGCTTCTCTGGAAACACCATATATTTT. Its protein is CASRAGTGFSGNTIYF.

This chain uses TRBV3-1 (or the pseudogene TRBV3-2) with TRBJ2-7, with TRBD2 matching 10 bases. Looked up from germline, CDR1 is LGHDT and CDR2 is YNNKEL (reference sequence). The CDR3 is 17 amino acids. The trim removed 4 bases at V and 3 bases at J, leaving 12 bases unmatched. The chain's CDR3 is CASSRPDASGSIYEQYF. The CDR3, as DNA: TGTGCCAGCAGCCGACCCGACGCTAGCGGGAGCATCTACGAGCAGTACTTC.

This chain joins TRBV19 and TRBJ1-1, with 7 positions matching TRBD1. The germline V gene encodes CDR1 LNHDA and CDR2 SQIVND (reference sequence). The CDR3 covers 16 residues. With V trimmed by 2 bases and J by 5 bases, 11 bases remained unmatched. Here the CDR3 reads CASSIYPPGGNTEAFF. DNA for the CDR3: TGTGCCAGTAGTATATACCCCCCAGGGGGAAATACTGAAGCTTTCTTT. Using reference TRBV19 and TRBJ1-1 for the parts outside the CDR3, the full variable domain is DGGITQSPKYLFRKEGQNVTLSCEQNLNHDAMYWYRQDPGQGLRLIYYSQIVNDFQKGDIAEGYSVSREKKESFPLTVTSAQKNPTAFYLCASSIYPPGGNTEAFFGQGTRLTVV.

This sequence joins TRBV30 and TRBJ1-1; no firm D call. The germline CDR1 and CDR2 sequences are GTSNPN and SVGIG (reference sequence). This CDR3 has 13 amino acids. The germline V and J ends were trimmed by 3 bases and 0 bases, with 8 bases remaining between them. Here the CDR3 reads CAWRPGMNTEAFF. In DNA, the CDR3 is TGTGCCTGGAGGCCAGGTATGAACACTGAAGCTTTCTTT.

A single count supports this clone. The genes are TRBV20-1 and TRBJ1-2; 8 nucleotides line up with TRBD1. The CDR3 covers 10 residues. Germline loops: CDR1 DFQATT, CDR2 SNEGSKA (reference sequence). Unmatched junction bases numbered 4, after V lost 5 bases and J lost 11 bases. CDR3 nucleotide sequence: TGCAGTGCTGGGACAGGTCTGTACACCTTC. It yields the protein CSAGTGLYTF.

The genes are TRBV9 and TRBJ2-2, with unresolved D. Germline assignment: CDR1 SGDLS and CDR2 YYNGEE. CDR3 size: 17 residues. Trimming took 0 bases from V and 0 from J, leaving 12 bases between them. CDR3 sequence reads: CASSVGPLRSNTGELFF. In DNA, the CDR3 is TGTGCCAGCAGCGTAGGCCCCCTCAGATCGAACACCGGGGAGCTGTTTTTT.

This clone appeared a single time. J is TRBJ1-4 and V is TRBV19; weak D call: TRBD1 (6 bases). This CDR3 region has 12 residues. Deletions cut 10 bases from V and 5 bases from J, with 11 bases between. Germline V lookup: CDR1 LNHDA, CDR2 SQIVND (reference sequence). The CDR3 sequence is CATLGGNEKLFF. The CDR3 nucleotides are TGTGCCACCTTAGGGGGAAATGAAAAACTGTTTTTT.

This clone came up a few times. V is TRBV28 and J is TRBJ1-5, with a tentative D call TRBD1 (6 bases). This CDR3 is 12 amino acids long. The V end was cut by 8 bases, the J end by 6 bases, with 11 bases between. Germline CDR1 is MDHEN and CDR2 is SYDVKM. Here the CDR3 reads CASLKGVQPQHF. The CDR3 coding sequence is TGTGCCAGCCTCAAGGGGGTTCAGCCCCAGCATTTT.

The chain uses TRBV11-2 and TRBJ1-2, with 8 bases lining up with TRBD1. CDR1 SGHAT and CDR2 FQNNGV come from the germline V gene. This CDR3 comprises 14 residues. The junction had 10 bases not matched to a gene; V was cut back by 6 bases and J by 7 bases. The CDR3 reads CASRLQGGPSGYTF. CDR3 nucleotide sequence: TGTGCCAGCAGGTTACAGGGGGGACCCAGTGGCTACACCTTC. Complete variable domain (other parts from reference TRBV11-2 and TRBJ1-2): EAGVAQSPRYKIIEKRQSVAFWCNPISGHATLYWYQQILGQGPKLLIQFQNNGVVDDSQLPKDRFSAERLKGVDSTLKIQPAKLEDSAVYLCASRLQGGPSGYTFGSGTRLTVV.

The chain links TRBV19 to TRBJ1-3, with 7 bases fitting TRBD1. The CDR3 runs 14 residues. The ends lost 5 bases at V and 4 bases at J; junction bases unmatched: 5. CDR1 and CDR2 (germline): LNHDA, SQIVND (reference sequence). CDR3 region: CASSSGQNGNTIYF. For the CDR3, the DNA is TGTGCCAGTAGTTCGGGACAGAACGGAAACACCATATATTTT.

V and J are TRBV28 and TRBJ1-5, with 8 bases matching TRBD1. Germline CDR1 reads MDHEN; CDR2 reads SYDVKM. The V gene end was trimmed by 3 bases and the J gene end by 3 bases; junction bases not matched to a gene: 7. This CDR3 is 16 amino acids long. DNA of the CDR3: TGTGCCAGCAGTTTCCCATTGACAGGGGACAATCAGCCCCAGCATTTT. Its translation: CASSFPLTGDNQPQHF.

The chain combines TRBV11-3 with TRBJ2-2; D might be TRBD1 (6 bases). Looked up from germline, CDR1 is SGHNT and CDR2 is YENEEA. The length of the CDR3 is 14 residues. V lost 4 bases and J lost 0, with 6 bases in between. The CDR3: CASSWTANTGELFF. The CDR3, as DNA: TGTGCCAGCAGCTGGACAGCGAACACCGGGGAGCTGTTTTTT.

There are many counts of this clone. V gene TRBV28 combines with J gene TRBJ1-2; possible D gene TRBD1, 6 bases. Germline V lookup: CDR1 MDHEN, CDR2 SYDVKM. V lost 4 bases and J 1 base, leaving 10 bases between the germline ends. This CDR3 region has 14 residues. The DNA of the CDR3 is TGTGCCAGCAGTTCAGGGGCCGATAACTATGGCTACACCTTC. Its translation is CASSSGADNYGYTF.

The chain combines TRBV7-9 with TRBJ1-5; a possible D gene is TRBD1 (5 bases). This CDR3 contains 14 residues. With 1 base removed from V and 3 bases from J, the gap between germline ends came to 7 bases. Germline CDR1 is SEHNR and CDR2 is FQNEAQ (reference sequence). DNA of the CDR3: TGTGCCAGCAGCTTAGGCGGGGCCAATCAGCCCCAGCATTTT. It is translated as CASSLGGANQPQHF.

The chain has TRBV3-1 (or the pseudogene TRBV3-2) and TRBJ1-5; D gene unclear. The germline V gene has CDR1 LGHDT and CDR2 YNNKEL (reference sequence). Trimming stripped 2 bases from V and 7 bases from J, with 12 bases between. CDR3 length equals 14 residues. The CDR3 nucleotides read TGTGCCAGCAGCCAAAGCTATGACGGGCAGCCCCAGCATTTT. Its translation: CASSQSYDGQPQHF.

The chain recombines TRBV7-9 with TRBJ2-3; D not resolved. Germline values: CDR1 SEHNR, CDR2 FQNEAQ (reference sequence). The V and J ends lost 1 base and 1 base respectively, with 6 bases between them. This CDR3 is built from 14 residues. The CDR3 here is CASSLGQGTDTQYF. The DNA for the CDR3 is TGTGCCAGCAGCTTAGGGCAGGGCACAGATACGCAGTATTTT.

Note on this clone: This sample also contains other DNA sequences that code for the same CDR3. This chain connects TRBV5-1 to TRBJ2-7, with D possibly matching TRBD1 (6 bases). V was pared by 2 bases and J by 0 bases, with 9 bases between. CDR3 length equals 14 residues. CDR1 is SGHRS and CDR2 is YFSETQ in the germline V gene. CDR3 region: CASSFTGPSYEQYF. Here the CDR3 DNA reads TGCGCCAGCAGCTTTACAGGGCCCTCCTACGAGCAGTACTTC.

This chain uses TRBV5-3 with TRBJ1-3, with D possibly being TRBD1 (5 bases). TRBV5-3 counts as an open reading frame of uncertain function. The CDR3 length is 15 residues. V lost 6 bases and J 3 bases, leaving 16 bases between the germline ends. This CDR3 is CARMAGGRGGNTIYF. CDR3 DNA sequence: TGTGCCAGAATGGCTGGGGGGAGGGGTGGAAACACCATATATTTT.

V is TRBV29-1 and J is TRBJ1-4; TRBD1 aligns across 7 bases. The CDR3 totals 15 residues. V lost 4 bases and J lost 0; bases outside the gene matches: 5. Germline lookup yields CDR1 SQVTM and CDR2 ANQGSEA. CDR3 in amino acids: CSVAGQSATNEKLFF. As DNA, the CDR3 is TGCAGCGTTGCGGGACAGAGTGCAACTAATGAAAAACTGTTTTTT.

The rearrangement joins TRBV2 to TRBJ1-3; D is undetermined. The CDR3 covers 14 residues. Trimming shortened V by 4 bases and J by 0 bases, and 7 bases separated the two germline ends. CDR1 is SNHLY, CDR2 FYNNEI, per germline. The CDR3 DNA reads as TGTGCCAGCAGTGCCGACATCTCTGGAAACACCATATATTTT. Protein sequence: CASSADISGNTIYF.

The V call is TRBV2, the J call TRBJ1-5; TRBD1 agrees at 7 bases. Losses at the gene ends were 6 bases for V and 3 bases for J; bases not matched to a gene: 11. The CDR3 has 16 amino acids. Germline V gives CDR1 SNHLY, CDR2 FYNNEI. The CDR3 sequence: CASSARTGGTNQPQHF. The DNA of the CDR3 is TGTGCCAGCAGCGCCCGGACAGGAGGGACCAATCAGCCCCAGCATTTT.

Only a few counts were recorded for this clone. V is TRBV11-3 and J is TRBJ2-5; D remains ambiguous. CDR1 and CDR2 from the germline V gene are SGHNT and YENEEA. The CDR3 contains 12 residues. Trimming cost V 5 bases and J 0 bases, with 4 bases left between them. The CDR3 sequence: CASSQNQETQYF. The DNA for the CDR3 is TGTGCCAGCAGCCAAAACCAAGAGACCCAGTACTTC.

This clone came up a few times. V gene TRBV5-1 combines with J gene TRBJ2-2, with unresolved D. From germline, CDR1 is SGHRS and CDR2 YFSETQ. This CDR3 is 13 amino acids long. Trimming pared 2 bases from V and 3 bases from J, leaving 5 bases between. CDR3 sequence (DNA): TGCGCCAGCAGCTTTCAGGACACCGGGGAGCTGTTTTTT. This encodes CASSFQDTGELFF.

The rearrangement uses TRBV6-5 and TRBJ1-2; perhaps TRBD1 as D (5 bases). V was trimmed by 0 bases and J by 6 bases, leaving 11 bases between them. CDR3 length: 14 amino acids. Germline V gene sequence: CDR1 MNHEY, CDR2 SVGAGI. This chain's CDR3 is CASSYSTQVDGYTF. CDR3 bases: TGTGCCAGCAGTTACTCGACACAGGTTGATGGCTACACCTTC.

Turning to this clone: The sample holds other DNA sequences that translate to the same CDR3. The chain combines TRBV7-3 with TRBJ2-5; TRBD1 matches 9 bases. The J segment lost 4 bases and the V segment lost 5 bases, leaving 5 bases of the junction unmatched. The CDR3 runs to 14 residues. Germline-derived CDR1 and CDR2 are SGHTA and FQGTGA. The CDR3 DNA follows: TGTGCCAGCAGCCGGACAGGGGTCGGAGAGACCCAGTACTTC. Translation: CASSRTGVGETQYF.

The V and J genes are TRBV21-1 and TRBJ2-1; no DNA check was done on the table's D call, TRBD2. TRBV21-1 is assigned pseudogene status. CDR3 length equals 16 residues. CDR3 nucleotide sequence: TGTGCCAGCAGCAAAGAGTGTCGGCTAGCGGTGGTTCGGGGGTTCTTC. Amino acid sequence: CASSKECRLAVVRGFF.

The chain has TRBV7-8 and TRBJ1-3; the match to TRBD1 covers 7 bases. The trim removed 4 bases at V and 3 bases at J, leaving 3 bases unmatched. There are 14 residues in the CDR3. Germline-derived CDR1 and CDR2 are SGHVS and FQNEAQ. The CDR3: CASSSQGRGNTIYF. In DNA, the CDR3 is TGTGCCAGCAGCTCACAGGGGCGTGGAAACACCATATATTTT. Full variable domain (rest looked up from reference TRBV7-8 and TRBJ1-3): GAGVSQSPRYKVAKRGQDVALRCDPISGHVSLFWYQQALGQGPEFLTYFQNEAQLDKSGLPSDRFFAERPEGSVSTLKIQRTQQEDSAVYLCASSSQGRGNTIYFGEGSWLTVV.